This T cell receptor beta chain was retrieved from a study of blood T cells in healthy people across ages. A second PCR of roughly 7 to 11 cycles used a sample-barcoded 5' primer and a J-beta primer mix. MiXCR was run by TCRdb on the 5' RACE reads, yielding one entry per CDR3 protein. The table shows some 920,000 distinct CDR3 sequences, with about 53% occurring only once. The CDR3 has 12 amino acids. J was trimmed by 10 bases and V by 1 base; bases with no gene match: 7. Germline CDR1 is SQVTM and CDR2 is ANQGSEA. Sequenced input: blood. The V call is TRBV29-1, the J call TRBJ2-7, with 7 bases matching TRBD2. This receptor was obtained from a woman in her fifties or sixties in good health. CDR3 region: CSVEGTRRAQYF. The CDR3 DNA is TGCAGCGTTGAAGGGACTAGAAGGGCACAGTACTTC.